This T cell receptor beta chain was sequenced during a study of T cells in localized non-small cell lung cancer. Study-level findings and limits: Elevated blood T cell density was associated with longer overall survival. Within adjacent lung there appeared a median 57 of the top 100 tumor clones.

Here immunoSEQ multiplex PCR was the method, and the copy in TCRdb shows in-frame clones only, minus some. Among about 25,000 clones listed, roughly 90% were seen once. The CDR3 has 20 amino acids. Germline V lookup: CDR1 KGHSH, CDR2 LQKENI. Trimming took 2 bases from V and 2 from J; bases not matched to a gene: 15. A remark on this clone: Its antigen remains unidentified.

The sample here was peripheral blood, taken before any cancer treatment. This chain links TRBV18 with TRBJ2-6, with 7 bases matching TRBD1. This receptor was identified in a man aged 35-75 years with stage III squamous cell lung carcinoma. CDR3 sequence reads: CASSPRQGKGVGAGANVLTF. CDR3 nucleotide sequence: TGTGCCAGCTCACCAAGACAGGGAAAGGGAGTAGGAGCTGGGGCCAACGTCCTGACTTTC.